Shown below are 8 T cell receptor beta chains from a single sample sequenced in a study of response to subunit inactivated influenza vaccine. One entry per CDR3 protein results from TCRdb running MiXCR on the RT-PCR reads. This table has 290,000 or so distinct CDR3 sequences, roughly 22% appearing once. Specimen: PBMCs from blood, collected approximately 20 months after vaccination. The receptors come from a man aged 50 to 69 who received an inactivated influenza vaccine.

This rearrangement joins TRBV27 to TRBJ2-3; D remains ambiguous. Trimming pared 2 bases from V and 0 bases from J, leaving 15 bases between. Germline CDR1 reads MNHEY; CDR2 reads SMNVEV (reference sequence). CDR3 length equals 17 residues. In DNA form, the CDR3 reads TGTGCCAGCAGTTTAACCCTAACGTCCGTTAGCACAGATACGCAGTATTTT. This gives the protein CASSLTLTSVSTDTQYF.

This clonotype showed up just a few times. V is TRBV9 and J is TRBJ1-1; 9 positions agree with TRBD1. Germline V gene sequence: CDR1 SGDLS, CDR2 YYNGEE. The CDR3 consists of 15 residues. V was pared by 3 bases and J by 1 base, with 4 bases of the junction left unmatched. CDR3 region: CASSGGQGWNTEAFF. CDR3 coding DNA: TGTGCCAGCAGCGGAGGACAGGGGTGGAACACTGAAGCTTTCTTT. Using reference TRBV9 and TRBJ1-1 for the parts outside the CDR3, the full variable domain is DSGVTQTPKHLITATGQRVTLRCSPRSGDLSVYWYQQSLDQGLQFLIQYYNGEERAKGNILERFSAQQFPDLHSELNLSSLELGDSALYFCASSGGQGWNTEAFFGQGTRLTVV.

The chain couples TRBV30 to TRBJ2-4; 7 bases are a match to TRBD1. This CDR3 has 14 amino acids. Germline V CDR1 and CDR2: GTSNPN, SVGIG (reference sequence). The J segment lost 7 bases and the V segment lost 3 bases, leaving 9 bases of the junction unmatched. CDR3 in amino acids: CAWSGQDSRNIQYF. The CDR3 DNA reads TGTGCCTGGAGCGGACAGGATTCTAGGAACATTCAGTACTTC.

This sequence joins TRBV28 and TRBJ1-5; D is possibly TRBD1 (6 bases). Trimming left V 6 bases short and J 7 bases short, with 16 bases between. Germline assignment: CDR1 MDHEN and CDR2 SYDVKM. This CDR3 spans 14 amino acids. Here the CDR3 DNA reads TGTGCCAGCAGCCGTGGACAGTGGCTACAGCCCCAGCATTTT. Translated, it gives CASSRGQWLQPQHF.

This clonotype showed up many times. The V and J genes are TRBV7-2 and TRBJ2-1, with TRBD2 matching over 13 bases. The CDR3 covers 16 residues. J lost 7 bases, V lost 5 bases, and 8 bases had no gene match. Germline V gene sequence: CDR1 SGHTA, CDR2 FQGNSA. The CDR3: CASSPPGLAGINEQFF. In DNA, the CDR3 is TGTGCCAGCAGCCCTCCGGGACTAGCGGGAATAAATGAGCAGTTCTTC. Using reference TRBV7-2 and TRBJ2-1 for the parts outside the CDR3, the full variable domain is GAGVSQSPSNKVTEKGKDVELRCDPISGHTALYWYRQSLGQGLEFLIYFQGNSAPDKSGLPSDRFSAERTGGSVSTLTIQRTQQEDSAVYLCASSPPGLAGINEQFFGPGTRLTVL.

The chain is built from TRBV11-2 and TRBJ1-1; D possibly corresponds to TRBD1 (6 bases). Germline CDR1 and CDR2: SGHAT and FQNNGV. The CDR3 covers 15 residues. The V end was cut by 3 bases, the J end by 1 base, with 12 bases between. The CDR3 spells CASSFEWTANTEAFF. CDR3 DNA sequence: TGTGCCAGCAGCTTCGAGTGGACAGCGAACACTGAAGCTTTCTTT.

This clonotype has just one count. The chain is built from TRBV11-2 and TRBJ2-5; 7 bases line up with TRBD2. The CDR3 extends over 18 amino acids. Unmatched junction bases numbered 21, after V lost 7 bases and J lost 4 bases. Looked up from germline, CDR1 is SGHAT and CDR2 is FQNNGV. CDR3 nucleotide sequence: TGTGCCAGCATCCTAGGACCCCTAGGCGGGAGAGAAGCAGAGACCCAGTACTTC. Amino acids: CASILGPLGGREAETQYF.

For this clonotype: A much larger clone is a single base away; this may be a read error. J is TRBJ1-3 and V is TRBV12-3 or TRBV12-4; no firm D call. This CDR3 is built from 14 residues. Here the CDR3 reads CASSPGNYGNNIYF. In nucleotides, the CDR3 is TGTGCCAGCAGCCCGGGGAACTATGGAAACAACATATATTTT.